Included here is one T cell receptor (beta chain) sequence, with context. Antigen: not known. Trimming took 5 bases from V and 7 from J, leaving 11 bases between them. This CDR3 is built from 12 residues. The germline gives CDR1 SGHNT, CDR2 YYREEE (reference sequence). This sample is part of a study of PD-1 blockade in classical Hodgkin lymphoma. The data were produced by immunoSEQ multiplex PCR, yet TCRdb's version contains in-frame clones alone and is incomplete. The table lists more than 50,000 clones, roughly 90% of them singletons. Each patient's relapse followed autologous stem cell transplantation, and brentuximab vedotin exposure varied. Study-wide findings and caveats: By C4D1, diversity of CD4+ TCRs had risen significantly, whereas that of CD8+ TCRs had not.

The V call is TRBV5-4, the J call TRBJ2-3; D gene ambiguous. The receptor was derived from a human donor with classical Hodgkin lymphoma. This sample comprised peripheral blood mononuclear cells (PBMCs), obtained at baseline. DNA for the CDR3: TGTGCCAGCAGTCCGACGCTTAATACGCAGTATTTT. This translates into CASSPTLNTQYF. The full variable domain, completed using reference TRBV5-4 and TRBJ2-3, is ETGVTQSPTHLIKTRGQQVTLRCSSQSGHNTVSWYQQALGQGPQFIFQYYREEENGRGNFPPRFSGLQFPNYSSELNVNALELDDSALYLCASSPTLNTQYFGPGTRLTVL.